Listed below are T cell receptor beta chains from one sample, sequenced in a study of T-cell memory formation after mild COVID-19. TCRdb re-called the 5' RACE reads through MiXCR, storing one row per CDR3 protein. The sample yields 110,000 to 150,000 distinct CDR3 sequences, almost 25% seen once. Specimen: PBMCs or a T cell subset sorted from them (not recorded which). Receptor source: an adult woman who had mild COVID-19 (a few samples of this study predate the infection). Cell type and time point are not known. Both conserved end residues are part of each CDR3. Fields, in order: CDR3 protein, CDR3 DNA, clone size, CDR3 length, J gene, D gene, V gene. The D gene is left open where the match is weak. Size is omitted from some rows. Given values are once, few, many or a class for expanded clones.

CASSPDRGGNQPQHF | TGTGCCAGCAGTCCGGACAGGGGAGGCAATCAGCCCCAGCATTTT | . | 15 | TRBJ1-5 | TRBD1 | TRBV2
CASSFDVRETQYF | TGTGCCAGCAGTTTCGATGTTCGAGAGACCCAGTACTTC | few | 13 | TRBJ2-5 | . | TRBV12-3/TRBV12-4
CASSPTGTGETDTQYF | TGTGCCAGCAGCCCAACCGGGACAGGGGAGACAGATACGCAGTATTTT | . | 16 | TRBJ2-3 | TRBD1 | TRBV12-3/TRBV12-4
CSVVAGGDKQFF | TGCAGCGTTGTAGCGGGGGGGGATAAGCAGTTCTTC | few | 12 | TRBJ2-1 | TRBD2 | TRBV29-1
CASSLVTGSTEAFF | TGTGCCAGCAGCTTAGTGACCGGGAGCACTGAAGCTTTCTTT | . | 14 | TRBJ1-1 | . | TRBV7-9
CASSRARGRETQYF | TGTGCCAGCAGCCGGGCCAGGGGGCGGGAGACCCAGTACTTC | . | 14 | TRBJ2-5 | TRBD1 | TRBV13
CASSATSGALRNEQFF | TGTGCCAGCAGTGCGACTAGCGGGGCCCTAAGGAATGAGCAGTTCTTC | few | 16 | TRBJ2-1 | TRBD2 | TRBV7-9
CASSSSNEQFF | TGTGCCAGCAGCTCGAGCAATGAGCAGTTCTTC | . | 11 | TRBJ2-1 | . | TRBV7-6
CASSNSGLRGGELFF | TGCGCCAGCAGCAATTCGGGACTCCGGGGCGGGGAGCTGTTTTTT | few | 15 | TRBJ2-2 | . | TRBV4-3
CSARGDSGPKLFF | TGCAGTGCTAGAGGGGACAGCGGTCCAAAACTGTTTTTT | . | 13 | TRBJ1-4 | TRBD1 | TRBV20-1
CASSYSSGPMISDTQYF | TGTGCCAGCAGTTATTCGTCGGGGCCCATGATTTCAGATACGCAGTATTTT | . | 17 | TRBJ2-3 | . | TRBV6-2/TRBV6-3